This is a list of T cell receptor beta chains from one sample in a study of blood T cells in healthy people across ages. MiXCR, run by TCRdb on the 5' RACE reads, gives a single entry per CDR3 protein. The data show 1.5 million to 1.9 million distinct CDR3 sequences, roughly two fifths seen once. What was sequenced was blood. These receptors were obtained from a woman aged 18 to 35 in good health. Both conserved end residues are part of each CDR3. A D gene is named only where the DNA matches it firmly. Clone size is stated in some rows and not others, as once, few, many or a class when expanded.

size: .; V: TRBV28; D: TRBD2; J: TRBJ2-4; DNA: TGTGCCAGCAGTTTACTGGGACTAGAGTTTTCCCAGGAGAACATTCAGTACTTC; CDR3: CASSLLGLEFSQENIQYF
size: few; V: TRBV6-1; D: TRBD2; J: TRBJ2-3; DNA: TGTGCCAGCAGTGGGACTAGCGGGGTTCTGATCACAGATACGCAGTATTTT; CDR3: CASSGTSGVLITDTQYF
size: .; V: TRBV4-3; D: .; J: TRBJ2-1; DNA: TGCGCCAGCAGCCAAGAGGACGTTAATGAGCAGTTCTTC; CDR3: CASSQEDVNEQFF
size: .; V: TRBV7-2; D: .; J: TRBJ1-2; DNA: TGTGCCAGCAGCTTAGCGGGCAGTGGCTATGGCTACACCTTC; CDR3: CASSLAGSGYGYTF
size: .; V: TRBV27; D: TRBD1; J: TRBJ2-5; DNA: TGTGCCAGCAGTTCTATGACAGGGGGCTTGAGAGAGACCCAGTACTTC; CDR3: CASSSMTGGLRETQYF
size: .; V: TRBV29-1; D: .; J: TRBJ1-2; DNA: TGCAGCGTTGACCAAGGGGTCAGAATCGCTAACTATGGCTACACCTTC; CDR3: CSVDQGVRIANYGYTF
size: few; V: TRBV5-1; D: .; J: TRBJ1-1; DNA: TGCGCCAGCAGCTTCGGGAGTGGAACTGAAGCTTTCTTT; CDR3: CASSFGSGTEAFF
size: .; V: TRBV7-9; D: .; J: TRBJ1-5; DNA: TGTGCCAGCAGCTTAGGATCTTGGTATGAGAATCAGCCCCAGCATTTT; CDR3: CASSLGSWYENQPQHF
size: few; V: TRBV7-3; D: .; J: TRBJ2-7; DNA: TGTGCCAGCAGCTTAAATTCGGCCTACGAGCAGTACTTC; CDR3: CASSLNSAYEQYF
size: .; V: TRBV27; D: .; J: TRBJ1-2; DNA: TGTGCCAGCAGTTTATGGGGGGAAGGTGGCTACACCTTC; CDR3: CASSLWGEGGYTF
size: .; V: TRBV20-1; D: TRBD2; J: TRBJ2-7; DNA: TGCAGTGCAACCGGGACTAGGGGGAACAATGAGCAGTACTTC; CDR3: CSATGTRGNNEQYF
size: .; V: TRBV12-3/TRBV12-4; D: .; J: TRBJ1-4; DNA: TGTGCCAGCAGCCAGAACCTTAATGAAAAACTGTTTTTT; CDR3: CASSQNLNEKLFF
size: .; V: TRBV7-9; D: .; J: TRBJ1-4; DNA: TGTGCCAGCAGCTCCCGAGCCCCTAATGAAAAACTGTTTTTT; CDR3: CASSSRAPNEKLFF
size: .; V: TRBV12-3/TRBV12-4; D: .; J: TRBJ2-4; DNA: TGTGCCAGCAGTTTGAGGGCGGGCGGTATAGATGAGCAGTACTTC; CDR3: CASSLRAGGIDEQYF
size: .; V: TRBV2; D: .; J: TRBJ2-7; DNA: TGTGCCAGCAACGCCTTCTCCTACGAGCAGTACTTC; CDR3: CASNAFSYEQYF
size: .; V: TRBV7-6; D: .; J: TRBJ1-4; DNA: TGTGCCAGCAGCTCCCGGGGGAGAAATGAAAAACTGTTTTTT; CDR3: CASSSRGRNEKLFF
size: .; V: TRBV20-1; D: .; J: TRBJ2-2; DNA: TGCAGTGCTAGACGTACCACGAACACCGGGGAGCTGTTTTTT; CDR3: CSARRTTNTGELFF
size: .; V: TRBV4-3; D: .; J: TRBJ2-3; DNA: TGCGCCAGCAGCCGAATTGAGGGGTTGCATGATACGCAGTATTTT; CDR3: CASSRIEGLHDTQYF
size: .; V: TRBV14; D: TRBD2; J: TRBJ2-1; DNA: TGTGCCAGCAAGGGACTAGGCAAAGGGGAGCAGTTCTTC; CDR3: CASKGLGKGEQFF
size: .; V: TRBV29-1; D: TRBD1; J: TRBJ2-7; DNA: TGCAGCGCACGACAGGGGGCTGGTTCCCACGAGCAGTACTTC; CDR3: CSARQGAGSHEQYF
size: few; V: TRBV6-2/TRBV6-3; D: .; J: TRBJ2-1; DNA: TGTGCCAGCAGTTACCTACTTGACTACAATGAGCAGTTCTTC; CDR3: CASSYLLDYNEQFF
size: .; V: TRBV20-1; D: TRBD2; J: TRBJ2-5; DNA: TGCAGTGCCAGTAGCGGGGGGGGTTTAGAGACCCAGTACTTC; CDR3: CSASSGGGLETQYF
size: .; V: TRBV7-2; D: .; J: TRBJ2-3; DNA: TGTGCCAGCAGCTTAGTTGGGGGGTCGGATACGCAGTATTTT; CDR3: CASSLVGGSDTQYF
size: .; V: TRBV4-3; D: .; J: TRBJ1-5; DNA: TGCGCCAGCAGCCAAGAAATCGTAGGGGGCAATCAGCCCCAGCATTTT; CDR3: CASSQEIVGGNQPQHF
size: .; V: TRBV28; D: TRBD2; J: TRBJ2-5; DNA: TGTGCCAGCAGTCCCCATACTAGCGGGAAAGAGACCCAGTACTTC; CDR3: CASSPHTSGKETQYF
size: .; V: TRBV6-2/TRBV6-3; D: TRBD2; J: TRBJ2-3; DNA: TGTGCCAGCACCGACGGGCTAGCGGGGGGCAGGGATACGCAGTATTTT; CDR3: CASTDGLAGGRDTQYF
size: .; V: TRBV12-3/TRBV12-4; D: .; J: TRBJ1-2; DNA: TGTGCCAGCAGCTCCGGGACACCGACCTACTATGGCTACACCTTC; CDR3: CASSSGTPTYYGYTF
size: few; V: TRBV7-9; D: TRBD1; J: TRBJ2-7; DNA: TGTGCCAGCAGCCAGCCCCTGACAGGGAACTACGAGCAGTACTTC; CDR3: CASSQPLTGNYEQYF
size: .; V: TRBV27; D: TRBD2; J: TRBJ2-3; DNA: TGTGCCAGCAGTCCCCGCGGGAGGAGCGGGGGGGCTGATACGCAGTATTTT; CDR3: CASSPRGRSGGADTQYF